This TCR beta chain was recorded in a study of blood T cell repertoires in COVID-19. Overall study: Collection of acute and convalescent COVID-19 samples took place in the United States, Italy and Spain. T cells, B-cell-depleted T cells, or PBMCs provided the cDNA or gDNA that served as material.

This clone was detected only once. Germline V lookup: CDR1 GTSNPN, CDR2 SVGIG (reference sequence). There are 14 residues in the CDR3. Trimming shortened V by 1 base and J by 11 bases, and 18 bases separated the two germline ends. As processed by the authors: Researchers report that nucleated cell counts were estimated from reference gene primer amplification. Sequencing was performed with immunoSEQ multiplex PCR; in TCRdb, only in-frame clones are kept and a portion is missing. D and trimming were read from the DNA, whereas the V and J calls and clone size are those reported in that table. Among just over 250,000 clones listed, 80% to 90% were seen once.

The receptor's source is a woman between 45 and 65 years old with acute or convalescent COVID-19. Sample: peripheral blood. The chain has TRBV30 and TRBJ2-1; D may be TRBD2 (6 bases). CDR3 bases: TGTGCCTGGAGTGGTAGCGGACACAATTCGAAGCAGTTCTTC. Its protein product is CAWSGSGHNSKQFF.